This TCR beta chain was retrieved from a study of T cell responses to AZD1222 COVID-19 vaccine. Whole-study results and caveats: The donor cohort was predominantly white British with a female majority, and clonal diversity may have been underestimated. Samples come after the peak T cell response, not at day 14. With two AZD1222 doses given, Spike-specific TCR breadth and depth both rose. Mapped onto spike, vaccine-associated CD4 TCRs spanned it and were dominant at 160-218 and 743-854.

CDR1 is ENHRY, CDR2 SYGVKD, per germline. The V end lost 0 bases, the J end lost 4 bases, and 4 bases lay between the germline ends. This CDR3 contains 12 residues. Points on this clone: Its antigen remains unknown.

Repertoires were generated with immunoSEQ multiplex PCR, while TCRdb's copy carries only in-frame clones and drops some. The sample yields some 140,000 clones, nearly 95% seen once. This sample comprised peripheral blood, obtained on day 0 of AZD1222 vaccination. This clonotype originated in an adult in good health. The chain combines TRBV10-3 with TRBJ2-7; D unclear. The CDR3 sequence is CAISESSYEQYF. The DNA of the CDR3 is TGTGCCATCAGTGAGTCTTCGTACGAGCAGTACTTC.